This T cell receptor (beta chain) originates from a study of blood T cell repertoires in COVID-19. Study-wide background: The United States, Italy and Spain provided the acute and convalescent COVID-19 samples.

V was pared by 3 bases and J by 1 base, with 5 bases of the junction left unmatched. From germline, CDR1 is ENHRY and CDR2 SYGVKD. CDR3 length: 15 amino acids. Clones were sequenced by immunoSEQ multiplex PCR, and TCRdb holds only the in-frame ones, with some missing. The table shows over 250,000 clones, with roughly 87% occurring only once. This TCR came from a young woman who had recovered from COVID-19. Source material: PBMCs or T cells enriched from blood (not recorded which). The rearrangement uses TRBV10-3 and TRBJ1-2; 7 bases align to TRBD1. CDR3 DNA sequence: TGTGCCATCAGTGATGAGGGGGCCCTTAACTATGGCTACACCTTC. Translating it yields CAISDEGALNYGYTF.